This T cell receptor beta chain was sequenced in a study of T cell changes during pregnancy in multiple sclerosis. Profiling relied on immunoSEQ multiplex PCR, and the TCRdb table lists in-frame clones only, not all of them. Of approximately 44,000 clones in the sample, roughly 90% are singletons; the top ten hold approximately 0.73%. The sample holds a few counts of this clone. V shed 0 bases and J 7 bases; nucleotides not matched to a gene: 9. This CDR3 comprises 17 residues. Germline V gene data show CDR1 as SGDLS and CDR2 as YYNGEE. This clonotype was sampled from a female donor with multiple sclerosis, enrolled in a pregnancy study. This chain links TRBV9 with TRBJ2-1; 11 bases match TRBD2. Sequencing used CD4+ T cells from peripheral blood mononuclear cells, obtained in the first trimester of pregnancy. The CDR3 is CASSVAVKLAGENEQFF. In DNA form, the CDR3 reads TGTGCCAGCAGCGTAGCGGTAAAACTAGCGGGAGAAAATGAGCAGTTCTTC.